This TCR beta chain was recovered during a study of T cells after yellow fever vaccination. Trimming took 8 bases from V and 2 from J, leaving 13 bases between them. Germline V gives CDR1 SEHNR, CDR2 FQNEAQ (reference sequence). The CDR3 is 13 amino acids. This clonotype was seen repeatedly, ten times or more. Its matching antigen is unknown. TCRdb used MiXCR to reprocess the 5' RACE reads, holding one entry per CDR3 protein. The sample lists about 58,000 distinct CDR3 sequences, approximately 6.9% occurring once. Whole-study results and caveats: Some clonotypes, a small share, were shared between CD4 and CD8 compartments.

The source material was CD8+ T cells sorted from PBMCs, sampled on the day of the first yellow fever vaccination. The V and J genes are TRBV7-9 and TRBJ2-7, with no clear D. The sequence derives from a man between 18 and 29 years old who received the YFV17D yellow fever vaccine. The CDR3 DNA reads TGTGCCAGCTCCGGAGACGGTCCCTACGAGCAGTACTTC. Its protein is CASSGDGPYEQYF.